The present T cell receptor (beta chain) was sequenced within a study of blood T cell repertoires in COVID-19. About the study: PBMCs, B-cell-depleted T cells, or T cells were the source of the cDNA or gDNA that made up the material.

Repertoires were generated with immunoSEQ multiplex PCR, while TCRdb's copy carries only in-frame clones and drops some. The table has 350,000 to 450,000 clones, about 88% seen once. Trimming took 2 bases from V and 0 from J, leaving 15 bases between them. The germline V gene has CDR1 SGHTS and CDR2 YDEGEE. The CDR3 has 16 amino acids. The source of this sequence is a woman between 18 and 30 years old who had been exposed to COVID-19. The source material was PBMCs or T cells enriched from blood (not recorded which). V and J are TRBV5-8 and TRBJ2-7, with D tentatively TRBD2 (6 bases). For the CDR3, the DNA is TGTGCCAGCAGCTTATATTCCGGCGGGGCCTCCTACGAGCAGTACTTC. Its translation: CASSLYSGGASYEQYF.